These 24 T cell receptor beta chains were all obtained from the same sample, sequenced in a study of T cell responses to AZD1222 COVID-19 vaccine. Produced via immunoSEQ multiplex PCR; TCRdb's table is partial and in-frame only. The sample contains 100,000 to 150,000 clones, roughly nine tenths of which appear only once. The input for sequencing was peripheral blood, taken on day 0 of AZD1222 vaccination. These receptors came from an adult in good health.

This sequence joins TRBV3-1 (or the pseudogene TRBV3-2) and TRBJ1-2; no reliable D call. V was cut by 0 bases and J by 7 bases, with 12 bases left in between. The germline gives CDR1 LGHDT, CDR2 YNNKEL (reference sequence). This CDR3 is built from 14 residues. CDR3 amino acids: CASSQEIPAGGYTF. In DNA, the CDR3 is TGTGCCAGCAGCCAAGAAATCCCCGCGGGTGGCTACACCTTC.

This clone has just a few counts. V is TRBV3-1 (or the pseudogene TRBV3-2) and J is TRBJ1-4, with 7 bases lining up with TRBD1. V lost 5 bases, J lost 7 bases, and 10 bases stayed unmatched. The CDR3 is 15 amino acids. Germline V gives CDR1 LGHDT, CDR2 YNNKEL (reference sequence). CDR3 in DNA: TGTGCCAGCAGCTCAACAGGGGAGCGGTTTGAAAAACTGTTTTTT. Translated, it gives CASSSTGERFEKLFF.

The rearrangement links TRBV7-3 to TRBJ2-5; 8 bases are shared with TRBD2. The length of the CDR3 is 14 residues. Germline values: CDR1 SGHTA, CDR2 FQGTGA. V trimming: 5 bases; J trimming: 2 bases; junction bases outside the gene matches: 4. The CDR3 sequence is CASSPGGGQETQYF. CDR3 sequence (DNA): TGTGCCAGCAGCCCCGGGGGGGGGCAAGAGACCCAGTACTTC.

The chain has TRBV7-2 and TRBJ2-2; D is perhaps TRBD2 (5 bases). Germline V gene sequence: CDR1 SGHTA, CDR2 FQGNSA. The CDR3 runs 15 residues. V was clipped by 4 bases and J by 5 bases, with 14 bases between them. The CDR3 DNA reads TGTGCCAGCAGCTCCCTAGCCTTAGGGACCGGGGAGCTGTTTTTT. Amino acid sequence: CASSSLALGTGELFF.

The chain links TRBV6-5 to TRBJ2-2; D call uncertain. The germline V and J ends were trimmed by 4 bases and 4 bases, with 1 base remaining between them. This CDR3 region has 11 residues. Germline V lookup: CDR1 MNHEY, CDR2 SVGAGI. The CDR3 sequence is CASSFTGELFF. For the CDR3, the DNA is TGTGCCAGCAGTTTCACCGGGGAGCTGTTTTTT.

V is TRBV9 and J is TRBJ1-2; no clear D gene. This CDR3 comprises 12 residues. V was shortened by 4 bases and J by 4 bases, with 8 bases between the two germline ends. The germline CDR1 and CDR2 sequences are SGDLS and YYNGEE. The DNA for the CDR3 is TGTGCCAGCAGCAATAGAGTCTATGGCTACACCTTC. It encodes CASSNRVYGYTF.

The genes are TRBV2 and TRBJ2-2, with 10 bases identical to TRBD1. The germline V gene encodes CDR1 SNHLY and CDR2 FYNNEI. The CDR3 covers 15 residues. V shed 5 bases and J 4 bases; nucleotides not matched to a gene: 4. The CDR3 bases are TGTGCCAGCAGTTTGACAGGGGGCGGCACCGGGGAGCTGTTTTTT. This translates into CASSLTGGGTGELFF. The full variable domain, completed using reference TRBV2 and TRBJ2-2, is EPEVTQTPSHQVTQMGQEVILRCVPISNHLYFYWYRQILGQKVEFLVSFYNNEISEKSEIFDDQFSVERPDGSNFTLKIRSTKLEDSAMYFCASSLTGGGTGELFFGEGSRLTVL.

The chain carries TRBV6-5 and TRBJ1-2; D not resolved. The germline gives CDR1 MNHEY, CDR2 SVGAGI. The V end lost 6 bases, the J end lost 8 bases, and 22 bases lay between the germline ends. This CDR3 has 15 amino acids. CDR3 bases: TGTGCCAGCAGGGACCGTTGGGCAAGGATGGACGGCTACACCTTC. This encodes CASRDRWARMDGYTF.

CDR3 bases: TGCGCCAGCAGCTTGGGGGGAACCGGGGAGCTGTTTTTT. This gives the protein CASSLGGTGELFF. This chain connects TRBV5-1 to TRBJ2-2; D not certain. CDR3 length equals 13 residues. V lost 0 bases and J lost 5, with 5 bases in between. Germline lookup yields CDR1 SGHRS and CDR2 YFSETQ.

The V call is TRBV10-3, the J call TRBJ1-2, with D unclear. V lost 4 bases and J lost 6, with 12 bases in between. This CDR3 is 13 amino acids long. The germline V gene encodes CDR1 ENHRY and CDR2 SYGVKD. For the CDR3, the DNA is TGTGCCATCAGTGGTGCGGGTCAGAATGGCTACACCTTC. This sequence encodes CAISGAGQNGYTF.

This chain connects TRBV6-5 to TRBJ2-7, with D maybe TRBD2 (5 bases). Germline lookup yields CDR1 MNHEY and CDR2 SVGAGI. This CDR3 spans 13 amino acids. V gave up 5 bases and J gave up 2 bases, with 10 bases separating them. CDR3 sequence: CASSRESTYEQYF. CDR3 bases: TGTGCCAGCAGTAGGGAGTCCACCTACGAGCAGTACTTC.

J is TRBJ2-1 and V is TRBV6-6; D not resolved. The CDR3 has 14 residues. From germline, CDR1 is MNHNY and CDR2 SVGAGI (reference sequence). V lost 2 bases and J lost 7, with 12 bases in between. CDR3 residues: CASSYVATSNEQFF. In DNA, the CDR3 is TGTGCCAGCAGTTACGTGGCTACCTCGAATGAGCAGTTCTTC.

The CDR3 nucleotides are TGTGCCAGCAGCCGGACAGGGGGTAATGAAAAACTGTTTTTT. This encodes CASSRTGGNEKLFF. The chain couples TRBV5-4 to TRBJ1-4, with 10 bases matching TRBD1. Trimming took 4 bases from V and 4 from J; bases not matched to a gene: 1. Germline V gene lookup returns CDR1 SGHNT and CDR2 YYREEE (reference sequence). The CDR3 spans 14 residues.

This chain joins TRBV6-5 and TRBJ2-2; 9 positions agree with TRBD2. The CDR3 loop spans 13 amino acids. The junction had 1 base not matched to a gene; V was cut back by 6 bases and J by 5 bases. Germline loops: CDR1 MNHEY, CDR2 SVGAGI. The CDR3 DNA is TGTGCCAGCAGCGCGGGGGGGACCGGGGAGCTGTTTTTT. Its protein is CASSAGGTGELFF.

The chain uses TRBV7-6 and TRBJ1-3; no clear D. CDR1 and CDR2 (germline): SGHVS, FNYEAQ. Trimming shortened V by 1 base and J by 2 bases, and 18 bases separated the two germline ends. The CDR3 extends over 18 amino acids. CDR3 in DNA: TGTGCCAGCAGCTTAGGAAGGTCGGGGAGTGGAACTGGAAACACCATATATTTT. As protein: CASSLGRSGSGTGNTIYF.

The CDR3 spells CASSLGWEGTSHGYTF. In DNA, the CDR3 is TGTGCCAGCAGTCTAGGGTGGGAAGGGACATCCCATGGCTACACCTTC. The chain has TRBV9 and TRBJ1-2, with a possible D match to TRBD1 (6 bases). This CDR3 comprises 16 residues. V lost 5 bases and J lost 6, with 23 bases in between. The germline CDR1 and CDR2 sequences are SGDLS and YYNGEE.

V gene TRBV5-1 combines with J gene TRBJ2-5; 9 positions match TRBD1. The V gene's germline CDR1 is SGHRS and CDR2 YFSETQ. The V and J ends lost 1 base and 4 bases, in that order; junction bases with no gene match: 8. This CDR3 has 16 residues. Written as DNA, the CDR3 is TGCGCCAGCAGCTTGCGGTATGACAGGGGGACAGAGACCCAGTACTTC. This translates into CASSLRYDRGTETQYF. Full variable domain (outside the CDR3, taken from reference TRBV5-1 and TRBJ2-5): KAGVTQTPRYLIKTRGQQVTLSCSPISGHRSVSWYQQTPGQGLQFLFEYFSETQRNKGNFPGRFSGRQFSNSRSEMNVSTLELGDSALYLCASSLRYDRGTETQYFGPGTRLLVL.

The chain employs TRBV18 and TRBJ1-2, with TRBD1 matching 10 bases. There are 16 residues in the CDR3. J was trimmed by 6 bases and V by 6 bases; bases with no gene match: 13. Germline CDR1 and CDR2: KGHSH and LQKENI. In DNA, the CDR3 is TGTGCCAGCTCCATGGACAGGGGGTTCGAAATTGATGGCTACACCTTC. Translated, it gives CASSMDRGFEIDGYTF.

The chain uses TRBV27 and TRBJ2-7; D is uncertain. Trimming cost V 5 bases and J 2 bases, with 13 bases left between them. The CDR3 length is 14 residues. Germline loops: CDR1 MNHEY, CDR2 SMNVEV (reference sequence). The chain's CDR3 is CASSKPSQTYEQYF. The CDR3 DNA sequence: TGTGCCAGCAGTAAACCGAGCCAAACCTACGAGCAGTACTTC.

The CDR3 region has the DNA TGTGCCAGCAGTTCCTCACCCGGGACAGGTAGCACAGATACGCAGTATTTT. Translated, it gives CASSSSPGTGSTDTQYF. J is TRBJ2-3 and V is TRBV27; 8 positions match TRBD1. The germline V gene has CDR1 MNHEY and CDR2 SMNVEV (reference sequence). This CDR3 is 17 amino acids long. The junction had 9 bases not matched to a gene; V was cut back by 4 bases and J by 0 bases.

In DNA form, the CDR3 reads TGTGCTAGTGGTTTGGGAGGGACAGCCAACACTGAAGCTTTCTTT. Protein: CASGLGGTANTEAFF. The chain recombines TRBV12-5 with TRBJ1-1, with TRBD1 matching over 7 bases. The germline V gene has CDR1 LGHNT and CDR2 FRNRAP. The CDR3 covers 15 residues. The ends lost 1 base at V and 2 bases at J; junction bases unmatched: 4.

The chain links TRBV5-4 to TRBJ2-2; D unresolved. The CDR3 runs to 17 residues. Germline V CDR1 and CDR2: SGHNT, YYREEE (reference sequence). The V end lost 2 bases, the J end lost 0 bases, and 14 bases lay between the germline ends. In DNA, the CDR3 is TGTGCCAGCAGCTTCGGAGCCGGCCGCGCGAACACCGGGGAGCTGTTTTTT. The encoded protein is CASSFGAGRANTGELFF. The full variable domain, in which reference TRBV5-4 and TRBJ2-2 provide the parts outside the CDR3, is ETGVTQSPTHLIKTRGQQVTLRCSSQSGHNTVSWYQQALGQGPQFIFQYYREEENGRGNFPPRFSGLQFPNYSSELNVNALELDDSALYLCASSFGAGRANTGELFFGEGSRLTVL.

This chain uses TRBV7-6 with TRBJ1-4, with TRBD1 matching over 7 bases. After removal of 1 base from V and 7 bases from J, the junction contained 3 bases not matched to a gene. From germline, CDR1 is SGHVS and CDR2 FNYEAQ. The CDR3 sequence is 14 residues long. The CDR3 reads CASSLGTGVEKLFF. For the CDR3, the DNA is TGTGCCAGCAGCTTAGGTACAGGGGTTGAAAAACTGTTTTTT.

V and J are TRBV27 and TRBJ1-2; D is possibly TRBD1 (5 bases). The V end was cut by 3 bases, the J end by 4 bases, with 12 bases between. Looked up from germline, CDR1 is MNHEY and CDR2 is SMNVEV (reference sequence). This CDR3 is built from 14 residues. CDR3 protein: CASSFGGESYGYTF. For the CDR3, the DNA is TGTGCCAGCAGTTTTGGAGGGGAGAGCTATGGCTACACCTTC.